This T cell receptor (beta chain) was captured by sequencing in a study of PD-L1 blockade in urothelial cancer. Synthetic TCR analog templates were spiked into each PCR. Assay used: immunoSEQ multiplex PCR; TCRdb lists only in-frame clones, some missing. In the table there are some 97,000 clones, 90% to 95% of which are singletons. Per germline, CDR1 KGHSH and CDR2 LQKENI. Trimming cost V 2 bases and J 11 bases; bases outside gene matches: 9. CDR3 length: 14 amino acids. The receptor was derived from a woman of 80 years or more with urothelial cancer. The chain uses TRBV18 and TRBJ2-4; 7 nucleotides line up with TRBD2. Specimen: PBMCs, collected around atezolizumab (anti-PD-L1) treatment. The CDR3 nucleotides are TGTGCCAGCTCACCAGCGTCCGTGGGGGGGGTTCAGTACTTC. This codes for CASSPASVGGVQYF.